This T cell receptor beta chain was documented in a study of blood T cell repertoires in COVID-19 (dated by TCRdb to the early 2020s). Regarding the research as a whole: The collaborator samples originated in the United States, Italy and Spain and spanned the acute and convalescent phases of COVID-19. The material from the prospective study consisted of cDNA or gDNA derived from T cells, B-cell-depleted T cells, or PBMCs. The dataset comprised deeply sampled blood TCRbeta repertoires from subjects exposed to, actively infected with, or recovered from COVID-19. The repertoires were released in a freely available public database intended as a resource for research on the immune response to SARS-CoV-2. The samples were drawn from the first 160 participants of the ongoing ImmuneRACE study and from 1,254 subjects provided by 6 global collaborators. The sample metadata nearly always contained a de-identified subject ID, COVID-19 status, age in years and sex. Where available, HLA class I and class II types were taken from metadata supplied by the sample provider and were not determined by assay-based typing. Study-level results and caveats: Clinical and demographic metadata were provided uncurated, with the amount varying by source and participant.

At the junction V is shortened by 0 bases and J by 9 bases; bases outside the gene matches: 3. There are 15 amino acids in the CDR3, from cysteine to phenylalanine inclusive. Left in the record is the CDR3 DNA by itself, 45 bases read in frame from the first base. Per the germline V gene, SGHVS is the CDR1 and FQNEAQ is the CDR2. The collaborating institutions used their own protocols to collect whole blood in K2EDTA tubes. For TCRbeta analysis, collaborator samples were shipped as frozen whole blood, as isolated PBMCs, or as DNA extracted from either sample type. This clone has a single count. The antigen it binds to is not known. One base away there is no much larger clone; base qualities are not given. The immunoSEQ Assay, a bias-controlled multiplex PCR, was used to amplify TCRbeta CDR3 regions from genomic DNA. In the authors' own workflow: Nucleated cell counts per sample were estimated from amplification of reference gene primers within the assay. To quantify the absolute abundance of each unique TCRbeta CDR3 rearrangement, sequence reads were collapsed and filtered. For each sample, productive Simpson clonality was calculated as the square root of Simpson's diversity index across productive rearrangements. The clones in this table, taken by TCRdb from immuneACCESS, are in-frame only. Not every clone is retained; where verified, under half of the shortfall comes from an unresolved V gene, and the cause of the rest is unknown. The D gene and trimming were derived from the DNA, and the V and J assignments and clone size from that table. This sample holds roughly 200,000 clones; around 90% were observed only once. 6.7% of the sample goes to the ten largest clones.

The sequenced sample was peripheral blood. This receptor was taken from a middle-aged man with acute or convalescent COVID-19. The rearranged chain carries TRBV7-8 and TRBJ1-6, with 9 middle bases fitting TRBD1. The CDR3 reads as follows: CASSLARTGVSPLHF. The DNA sequence follows: TGTGCCAGCAGCTTAGCGAGGACAGGGGTTTCACCCCTCCACTTT.